The 24 T cell receptor beta chains presented below share a single source sample, sequenced in a study of cytomegalovirus exposure and HLA in healthy donors. Repertoires were generated with immunoSEQ multiplex PCR, while TCRdb's copy carries only in-frame clones and drops some. The sample has about 54,000 clones, 89% seen once. The sample taken for sequencing was PBMCs. All receptors derive from a woman younger than 35 in good health and CMV-seropositive.

In nucleotides, the CDR3 is TGTGCCAGTAGTCCAAGGGGCCACGAGCAGTACTTC. Protein product: CASSPRGHEQYF. The genes are TRBV19 and TRBJ2-7; tentatively, D is TRBD1 (5 bases). The length of the CDR3 is 12 residues. Trimming left V 5 bases short and J 5 bases short, with 10 bases between. The germline V gene encodes CDR1 LNHDA and CDR2 SQIVND (reference sequence). Complete variable domain (other parts from reference TRBV19 and TRBJ2-7): DGGITQSPKYLFRKEGQNVTLSCEQNLNHDAMYWYRQDPGQGLRLIYYSQIVNDFQKGDIAEGYSVSREKKESFPLTVTSAQKNPTAFYLCASSPRGHEQYFGPGTRLTVT.

This chain uses TRBV11-1 with TRBJ2-1, with TRBD2 as a possible D gene (5 bases). CDR3 length equals 14 residues. The germline V and J ends were trimmed by 1 base and 3 bases, with 7 bases remaining between them. Germline-derived CDR1 and CDR2 are SGHAT and FQDESV (reference sequence). The CDR3 coding sequence is TGTGCCAGCAGCTTAGACGGGGACTACAATGAGCAGTTCTTC. The encoded protein is CASSLDGDYNEQFF.

The rearrangement joins TRBV7-6 to TRBJ2-3; possibly TRBD1 for D (6 bases). The CDR3 has 12 amino acids. The germline V and J ends were trimmed by 4 bases and 8 bases, with 10 bases remaining between them. CDR1 is SGHVS, CDR2 FNYEAQ, per germline. The CDR3 nucleotides are TGTGCCAGCAGCTCAGGGGCGGCTACGCAGTATTTT. Protein sequence: CASSSGAATQYF.

The chain is built from TRBV5-6 and TRBJ1-2; D is ambiguous. Trimming pared 0 bases from V and 8 bases from J, leaving 11 bases between. Germline CDR1 SGHDT, CDR2 YYEEEE. The CDR3 consists of 13 residues. The CDR3 loop reads CASSLANGKGYTF. In DNA form, the CDR3 reads TGTGCCAGCAGCTTGGCCAACGGGAAAGGCTACACCTTC.

J is TRBJ2-3 and V is TRBV5-1, with D unresolved. Germline CDR1 is SGHRS and CDR2 is YFSETQ. This CDR3 region has 11 residues. Trimming cost V 6 bases and J 9 bases, with 11 bases left between them. The CDR3 DNA follows: TGCGCCAGCAATTCCGAACTAACGCAGTATTTT. Amino acids: CASNSELTQYF.

The V call is TRBV5-1, the J call TRBJ2-1; D unclear. Trimming stripped 5 bases from V and 4 bases from J, with 10 bases between. Germline V gene data show CDR1 as SGHRS and CDR2 as YFSETQ. The length of the CDR3 is 13 residues. CDR3 in DNA: TGCGCCAGCAGGTACCAGGTTTACAATGAGCAGTTCTTC. It yields the protein CASRYQVYNEQFF. Filled out from reference TRBV5-1 and TRBJ2-1, the complete variable domain reads KAGVTQTPRYLIKTRGQQVTLSCSPISGHRSVSWYQQTPGQGLQFLFEYFSETQRNKGNFPGRFSGRQFSNSRSEMNVSTLELGDSALYLCASRYQVYNEQFFGPGTRLTVL.

The chain is built from TRBV7-2 and TRBJ2-1, with 8 bases that match TRBD2. The CDR3 runs to 18 residues. Per the germline V gene, CDR1 is SGHTA and CDR2 is FQGNSA. Trimming cost V 5 bases and J 4 bases; bases outside gene matches: 16. As DNA, the CDR3 is TGTGCCAGCAGCGTAGGACATACCGGGGGGGTTCCGTACAATGAGCAGTTCTTC. As protein: CASSVGHTGGVPYNEQFF.

CDR3 DNA sequence: TGTGCCAGCATCGATCAGGGGTACGCTTTCTTT. It translates to CASIDQGYAFF. The V call is TRBV6-1, the J call TRBJ1-1, with D perhaps matching TRBD1 (6 bases). The CDR3 loop spans 11 amino acids. Trimming removed 7 bases at V and 11 bases at J, with 14 bases between. Per the germline V gene, CDR1 is MNHNS and CDR2 is SASEGT.

The chain employs TRBV9 and TRBJ1-1, with D possibly being TRBD1 (5 bases). The germline V gene has CDR1 SGDLS and CDR2 YYNGEE. CDR3 length: 13 amino acids. Trimming pared 2 bases from V and 5 bases from J, leaving 10 bases between. The CDR3 region is CASSVGGRTEAFF. For the CDR3, the DNA is TGTGCCAGCAGCGTGGGGGGGAGGACTGAAGCTTTCTTT. Full variable domain (outside the CDR3, taken from reference TRBV9 and TRBJ1-1): DSGVTQTPKHLITATGQRVTLRCSPRSGDLSVYWYQQSLDQGLQFLIQYYNGEERAKGNILERFSAQQFPDLHSELNLSSLELGDSALYFCASSVGGRTEAFFGQGTRLTVV.

The rearrangement links TRBV6-1 to TRBJ2-2, with D possibly TRBD2 on 7 matching bases. V lost 0 bases and J 7 bases, leaving 18 bases between the germline ends. CDR3 size: 17 residues. CDR1 is MNHNS, CDR2 SASEGT, per germline. For the CDR3, the DNA is TGTGCCAGCAGTGAAGCAAGGGGGGGAAAGTCAAACGGGGAGCTGTTTTTT. It codes for CASSEARGGKSNGELFF.

The chain couples TRBV9 to TRBJ2-1; 7 nucleotides align to TRBD2. From germline, CDR1 is SGDLS and CDR2 YYNGEE. The junction had 9 bases not matched to a gene; V was cut back by 4 bases and J by 5 bases. The CDR3 covers 15 residues. The CDR3 DNA reads as TGTGCCAGCAGCATTGGGGAGGGACTTCACAATGAGCAGTTCTTC. It specifies CASSIGEGLHNEQFF.

The V gene is TRBV7-2, the J gene TRBJ2-1; 7 bases agree with TRBD2. Germline CDR1 is SGHTA and CDR2 is FQGNSA. V was clipped by 5 bases and J by 11 bases; unmatched bases: 15. This CDR3 comprises 15 residues. For the CDR3, the DNA is TGTGCCAGCAGCGCAAATAGGGGAGCGCGGGGGAAGCAGTTCTTC. The encoded protein is CASSANRGARGKQFF.

The chain has TRBV10-1 and TRBJ1-2; D may be TRBD1 (5 bases). Trimming left V 3 bases short and J 2 bases short, with 7 bases between. This CDR3 is 13 amino acids long. CDR1 and CDR2 from the germline V gene are WNHNN and SYGVQD (reference sequence). The CDR3 bases are TGCGCCAGCAGTGAAGCAGGGAACTATGGCTACACCTTC. Protein product: CASSEAGNYGYTF.

This rearrangement joins TRBV19 to TRBJ1-2; 9 bases match TRBD1. CDR1 and CDR2 from the germline V gene are LNHDA and SQIVND (reference sequence). This CDR3 has 14 residues. Trimming took 6 bases from V and 0 from J; bases not matched to a gene: 2. The CDR3 loop is CASSNRGPNYGYTF. In nucleotides, the CDR3 is TGTGCCAGTAGCAACAGGGGGCCTAACTATGGCTACACCTTC.

CDR3 residues: CASSSTQGLGNEQFF. Written as DNA, the CDR3 is TGCGCCAGCAGCTCAACACAGGGGTTAGGGAATGAGCAGTTCTTC. The chain links TRBV5-1 to TRBJ2-1; 7 bases fit TRBD1. The ends lost 3 bases at V and 7 bases at J; junction bases unmatched: 10. This CDR3 region has 15 residues. Germline CDR1 reads SGHRS; CDR2 reads YFSETQ. The whole variable domain, remainder taken from reference TRBV5-1 and TRBJ2-1, is KAGVTQTPRYLIKTRGQQVTLSCSPISGHRSVSWYQQTPGQGLQFLFEYFSETQRNKGNFPGRFSGRQFSNSRSEMNVSTLELGDSALYLCASSSTQGLGNEQFFGPGTRLTVL.

The chain combines TRBV6-1 with TRBJ1-2, with 8 bases lining up with TRBD1. The CDR3 loop spans 15 amino acids. In germline, CDR1 is MNHNS, CDR2 SASEGT. The J segment lost 7 bases and the V segment lost 6 bases, leaving 13 bases of the junction unmatched. The CDR3 sequence is CASRTLDRALGGYTF. The CDR3 DNA is TGTGCCAGCAGAACCTTGGACAGGGCCCTGGGTGGCTACACCTTC.

Regarding this clone: Other DNA sequences in this sample translate to the same CDR3. The chain combines TRBV18 with TRBJ1-1; D perhaps matches TRBD1 (5 bases). V lost 3 bases and J 6 bases, leaving 11 bases between the germline ends. There are 13 residues in the CDR3. The V gene's germline CDR1 is KGHSH and CDR2 LQKENI. The CDR3 spells CASSPPRGSEAFF. The CDR3 coding sequence is TGTGCCAGCTCACCGCCTAGGGGTTCTGAAGCTTTCTTT.

The chain has TRBV19 and TRBJ1-2; D uncertain. The CDR3 loop spans 12 amino acids. V was trimmed by 4 bases and J by 4 bases, leaving 7 bases between them. Looked up from germline, CDR1 is LNHDA and CDR2 is SQIVND (reference sequence). The CDR3 is CASSNPGYGYTF. The CDR3 DNA sequence: TGTGCCAGTAGTAACCCCGGCTATGGCTACACCTTC.

The chain joins TRBV6-4 to TRBJ2-2; D possibly corresponds to TRBD2 (6 bases). The CDR3 spans 13 residues. V was shortened by 8 bases and J by 0 bases, with 7 bases between the two germline ends. Germline V CDR1 and CDR2: MRHNA, SNTAGT. CDR3 loop: CASRGTNTGELFF. The DNA for the CDR3 is TGTGCCAGCCGGGGGACGAACACCGGGGAGCTGTTTTTT.

The chain carries TRBV5-1 and TRBJ2-7; 11 nucleotides match TRBD1. Germline values: CDR1 SGHRS, CDR2 YFSETQ. J gave up 3 bases and V 4 bases, and 6 bases lay outside the gene matches. The CDR3 loop spans 15 amino acids. This CDR3 reads CASSPGTGGNYEQYF. CDR3 bases: TGCGCCAGCAGCCCAGGGACAGGGGGGAACTACGAGCAGTACTTC.

The J gene is TRBJ1-6, the V gene TRBV5-1, with unresolved D. Germline V gene data show CDR1 as SGHRS and CDR2 as YFSETQ. The germline V and J ends were trimmed by 7 bases and 7 bases, with 12 bases remaining between them. This CDR3 contains 13 residues. CDR3 DNA sequence: TGCGCCAGCTCCGACCGGGAAAATTCACCCCTCCACTTT. Translated, it gives CASSDRENSPLHF.

V gene TRBV11-2 combines with J gene TRBJ1-1; D is uncertain. CDR3 length: 16 amino acids. The ends were cut back, 8 bases at V and 1 base at J, with 20 bases in the middle. The germline CDR1 and CDR2 sequences are SGHAT and FQNNGV. CDR3 amino acids: CASCPRSGSRNTEAFF. The CDR3 DNA reads as TGTGCCAGCTGCCCTCGGTCGGGGTCCCGGAACACTGAAGCTTTCTTT.

The rearrangement uses TRBV7-6 and TRBJ2-5; unclear D gene. In germline, CDR1 is SGHVS, CDR2 FNYEAQ. Trimming removed 3 bases at V and 7 bases at J, with 12 bases between. The CDR3 loop spans 13 amino acids. The CDR3 loop is CASSFKYSGTQYF. The CDR3 bases are TGTGCCAGCAGCTTTAAGTACTCGGGGACCCAGTACTTC.

J is TRBJ1-2 and V is TRBV7-9, with 9 positions matching TRBD1. Germline CDR1 SEHNR, CDR2 FQNEAQ (reference sequence). Unmatched junction bases numbered 7, after V lost 6 bases and J lost 8 bases. The CDR3 has 13 residues. The CDR3 is CASRAGTGSGYTF. The CDR3 nucleotides are TGTGCCAGCAGGGCCGGGACAGGGAGCGGCTACACCTTC.